The 30 T cell receptor beta chains reported below all come from one sample, sequenced in a study of cytomegalovirus exposure and HLA in healthy donors. Primers: 60 Vbeta forward and 13 Jbeta reverse. Clones were sequenced by immunoSEQ multiplex PCR, and TCRdb holds only the in-frame ones, with some missing. Of about 190,000 clones in the sample, around four fifths were seen once. The specimen was PBMCs. The receptors derive from a man aged 35-49 years in good health and CMV-seropositive.

This chain's CDR3 is CASSPTSGRPQETQYF. The CDR3 region has the DNA TGTGCCAGCTCACCAACTAGCGGGAGACCCCAAGAGACCCAGTACTTC. This chain connects TRBV18 to TRBJ2-5; 11 bases map to TRBD2. From germline, CDR1 is KGHSH and CDR2 LQKENI. This CDR3 spans 16 amino acids. Trimming took 2 bases from V and 1 from J; bases not matched to a gene: 3.

CDR3 sequence (DNA): TGTGCCAGCAGCTTGGTAGCGGGAGTGACAGATACGCAGTATTTT. Translating gives CASSLVAGVTDTQYF. This chain links TRBV5-6 with TRBJ2-3, with 9 positions matching TRBD2. This CDR3 has 15 residues. V trimming: 0 bases; J trimming: 3 bases; junction bases outside the gene matches: 2. The germline V gene has CDR1 SGHDT and CDR2 YYEEEE.

This chain uses TRBV15 with TRBJ2-7; no definite D call. CDR1 and CDR2 (germline): LNHNV, YYDKDF (reference sequence). V lost 0 bases to trimming and J lost 0 bases, with 9 bases between them. This CDR3 region has 15 residues. The CDR3 is CATSRDQWSSYEQYF. The CDR3 DNA reads as TGTGCCACCAGCAGAGACCAGTGGAGCTCCTACGAGCAGTACTTC.

This chain joins TRBV5-1 and TRBJ1-1, with 9 positions matching TRBD1. From germline, CDR1 is SGHRS and CDR2 YFSETQ. This CDR3 comprises 16 residues. V lost 4 bases to trimming and J lost 0 bases; unmatched junction nucleotides: 7. In nucleotides, the CDR3 is TGCGCCAGCAGCCGATTGGGACAGGGAATGAACACTGAAGCTTTCTTT. This gives the protein CASSRLGQGMNTEAFF.

The chain combines TRBV10-3 with TRBJ1-1; 9 nucleotides match TRBD1. V shed 0 bases, J shed 6 bases, and the junction held 8 bases outside the gene matches. The CDR3 contains 16 residues. CDR1 and CDR2 (germline): ENHRY, SYGVKD. For the CDR3, the DNA is TGTGCCATCAGTGAGTCGACAGGGGGAACGATCGCTGAAGCTTTCTTT. Protein product: CAISESTGGTIAEAFF.

The chain employs TRBV6-5 and TRBJ1-2, with D perhaps TRBD1 (5 bases). Germline V lookup: CDR1 MNHEY, CDR2 SVGAGI. The CDR3 sequence is 12 residues long. V gave up 11 bases and J gave up 6 bases, with 16 bases separating them. As DNA, the CDR3 is TGTGCCGCAAAAACGGGGGAAAATGGCTACACCTTC. Residues: CAAKTGENGYTF.

To note about this clone: An end of the junction differs from the germline gene, which may be a read error. The gene calls are TRBV4-3 and TRBJ1-1; perhaps TRBD1 as D (5 bases). Germline CDR1 reads LGHNA; CDR2 reads YSLEER. The CDR3 contains 13 residues. Here the CDR3 reads CASSPVQDTPLVF. As DNA, the CDR3 is TGCGCCAGCAGCCCGGTGCAGGACACTCCTCTGGTCTTT.

V gene TRBV30 combines with J gene TRBJ2-1, with TRBD2 identical over 11 bases. V trimming: 1 base; J trimming: 1 base; junction bases outside the gene matches: 9. This CDR3 region has 18 residues. Germline V gene sequence: CDR1 GTSNPN, CDR2 SVGIG (reference sequence). The CDR3 sequence is CAWSGGSGRARSYNEQFF. DNA of the CDR3: TGTGCCTGGAGTGGTGGTAGCGGGAGGGCCAGGTCCTACAATGAGCAGTTCTTC.

V gene TRBV5-4 combines with J gene TRBJ1-1; a possible D gene is TRBD1 (5 bases). Germline CDR1 reads SGHNT; CDR2 reads YYREEE (reference sequence). Trimming cost V 3 bases and J 4 bases, with 25 bases left between them. The CDR3 has 18 residues. The CDR3 DNA sequence: TGTGCCAGCAGCTCCAGAGGGAGGGGTGGGGGGAGTGTCACTGAAGCTTTCTTT. Amino acid sequence: CASSSRGRGGGSVTEAFF.

The chain carries TRBV5-4 and TRBJ2-7; the match to TRBD1 covers 10 bases. V gave up 0 bases and J gave up 4 bases; unmatched junction bases: 4. The CDR3 covers 15 residues. Germline V gene sequence: CDR1 SGHNT, CDR2 YYREEE (reference sequence). The CDR3 reads CASSLGGTGAYEQYF. CDR3 nucleotides: TGTGCCAGCAGCTTGGGCGGGACAGGGGCATACGAGCAGTACTTC.

This chain uses TRBV10-3 with TRBJ2-1; possible D gene TRBD2, 6 bases. The CDR3 loop spans 15 amino acids. CDR1 and CDR2 (germline): ENHRY, SYGVKD. V dropped 7 bases and J dropped 7 bases, with 20 bases sitting between them. The CDR3 loop reads CAITNPGDAGNEQFF. The CDR3 bases are TGTGCCATCACTAACCCCGGGGACGCGGGGAATGAGCAGTTCTTC.

The chain links TRBV6-4 to TRBJ2-2; D is uncertain. The V and J ends lost 4 bases and 4 bases respectively, with 10 bases between them. Germline CDR1 and CDR2: MRHNA and SNTAGT. The CDR3 runs to 14 residues. DNA of the CDR3: TGTGCCAGCAGTGTTGAGTCGGGCACCGGGGAGCTGTTTTTT. Protein sequence: CASSVESGTGELFF.

The rearrangement uses TRBV4-3 and TRBJ2-5, with a weak D call TRBD2 (6 bases). The V end lost 0 bases, the J end lost 4 bases, and 12 bases lay between the germline ends. CDR1 and CDR2 from the germline V gene are LGHNA and YSLEER. The CDR3 consists of 15 residues. CDR3 amino acids: CASSQDPGERETQYF. CDR3 DNA sequence: TGCGCCAGCAGCCAAGATCCGGGGGAGAGAGAGACCCAGTACTTC.

The CDR3 protein is CASNGQGRGYTF. CDR3 nucleotide sequence: TGTGCCAGCAACGGACAGGGAAGGGGCTACACCTTC. The chain uses TRBV6-6 and TRBJ1-2; 8 nucleotides agree with TRBD1. CDR3 length: 12 residues. V dropped 7 bases and J dropped 8; count of bases not matched to a gene: 6. Germline CDR1 and CDR2: MNHNY and SVGAGI (reference sequence).

This chain connects TRBV19 to TRBJ2-7; 9 bases match TRBD1. With 5 bases clipped from V and 1 base from J, the junction kept 6 bases outside the gene matches. This CDR3 is 15 amino acids long. Germline CDR1 and CDR2: LNHDA and SQIVND (reference sequence). The chain's CDR3 is CASSDPTGGSYEQYF. CDR3 sequence (DNA): TGTGCCAGTAGTGACCCGACAGGGGGGTCCTACGAGCAGTACTTC.

The chain joins TRBV5-1 to TRBJ2-3; 14 bases fit TRBD2. This CDR3 has 16 amino acids. The germline gives CDR1 SGHRS, CDR2 YFSETQ. J gave up 2 bases and V 4 bases, and 3 bases lay outside the gene matches. The CDR3 is CASSPGLAGVTDTQYF. DNA for the CDR3: TGCGCCAGCAGCCCGGGACTAGCGGGAGTCACAGATACGCAGTATTTT. Full variable domain (missing parts from reference TRBV5-1 and TRBJ2-3): KAGVTQTPRYLIKTRGQQVTLSCSPISGHRSVSWYQQTPGQGLQFLFEYFSETQRNKGNFPGRFSGRQFSNSRSEMNVSTLELGDSALYLCASSPGLAGVTDTQYFGPGTRLTVL.

This chain joins TRBV5-1 and TRBJ1-5; 7 nucleotides align to TRBD1. CDR1 is SGHRS, CDR2 YFSETQ, per germline. The length of the CDR3 is 16 residues. Trimming at V came to 0 bases and at J to 5 bases, leaving 8 bases not matched to a gene. CDR3 nucleotide sequence: TGCGCCAGCAGCTTGGAGGGGGCGAGGGGTGATCAGCCCCAGCATTTT. Amino acids: CASSLEGARGDQPQHF.

The gene calls are TRBV11-2 and TRBJ1-1; TRBD1 is a possible D gene (5 bases). Germline V gives CDR1 SGHAT, CDR2 FQNNGV. Trimming removed 2 bases at V and 0 bases at J, with 10 bases between. The CDR3 length is 15 residues. CDR3 sequence reads: CASSLKRQLNTEAFF. The CDR3 nucleotides are TGTGCCAGCAGCTTAAAAAGACAGTTGAACACTGAAGCTTTCTTT.

The sample holds one count of this clone. CDR3 bases: TGTGCCAGCAGTTCCTGGGACATCCTAGCCAAAAACATTCAGTACTTC. It codes for CASSSWDILAKNIQYF. This sequence joins TRBV27 and TRBJ2-4; D may be TRBD1 (6 bases). Germline assignment: CDR1 MNHEY and CDR2 SMNVEV (reference sequence). V lost 4 bases, J lost 0 bases, and 13 bases lay in between. CDR3 size: 16 residues.

A remark on this clone: The sample contains more than one DNA sequence encoding this CDR3. The chain carries TRBV5-6 and TRBJ1-1; 9 bases agree with TRBD1. Germline CDR1 SGHDT, CDR2 YYEEEE. V lost 1 base and J lost 6; bases outside the gene matches: 4. This CDR3 has 14 amino acids. CDR3 nucleotides: TGTGCCAGCAGCTTGAGGGACAGGGTACCTGAAGCTTTCTTT. This gives the protein CASSLRDRVPEAFF.

The chain combines TRBV7-9 with TRBJ2-1, with 8 bases matching TRBD2. CDR3 size: 17 residues. Germline CDR1 is SEHNR and CDR2 is FQNEAQ (reference sequence). The J segment lost 4 bases and the V segment lost 1 base, leaving 9 bases of the junction unmatched. The CDR3: CASSLDTSGAGYNEQFF. For the CDR3, the DNA is TGTGCCAGCAGCTTAGATACTAGCGGAGCCGGGTACAATGAGCAGTTCTTC.

The chain is built from TRBV5-1 and TRBJ2-7; TRBD2 matches at 15 bases. Germline lookup yields CDR1 SGHRS and CDR2 YFSETQ. The length of the CDR3 is 16 residues. J lost 4 bases, V lost 4 bases, and 6 bases had no gene match. The CDR3 nucleotides read TGCGCCAGCAGCGATGAAGGACTAGCGGGAGGGTACGAGCAGTACTTC. Translation: CASSDEGLAGGYEQYF.

This rearrangement joins TRBV30 to TRBJ1-4; no definite D call. The V end lost 5 bases, the J end lost 0 bases, and 13 bases lay between the germline ends. CDR3 length equals 15 residues. Germline V gene lookup returns CDR1 GTSNPN and CDR2 SVGIG (reference sequence). CDR3: CAWAAGPSTNEKLFF. CDR3 bases: TGTGCCTGGGCAGCGGGTCCCTCAACTAATGAAAAACTGTTTTTT. The whole variable domain, filled in from reference TRBV30 and TRBJ1-4, reads SQTIHQWPATLVQPVGSPLSLECTVEGTSNPNLYWYRQAAGRGLQLLFYSVGIGQISSEVPQNLSASRPQDRQFILSSKKLLLSDSGFYLCAWAAGPSTNEKLFFGSGTQLSVL.

This clone was observed once. V gene TRBV4-1 combines with J gene TRBJ1-2; no reliable D call. Germline V gene lookup returns CDR1 MGHRA and CDR2 YSYEKL. The CDR3 loop spans 15 amino acids. The V end was cut by 0 bases, the J end by 2 bases, with 10 bases between. CDR3 coding DNA: TGCGCCAGCAGCCAAGAACCAGGTTTGAACTATGGCTACACCTTC. Protein sequence: CASSQEPGLNYGYTF.

The V call is TRBV25-1, the J call TRBJ2-5, with D perhaps matching TRBD2 (6 bases). The CDR3 consists of 13 residues. V lost 5 bases and J 2 bases, leaving 9 bases between the germline ends. Germline values: CDR1 MGHDK, CDR2 SYGVNS. In nucleotides, the CDR3 is TGTGCCAGCAGTCGCGGGGCACAAGAGACCCAGTACTTC. It is translated as CASSRGAQETQYF.

The rearrangement uses TRBV5-1 and TRBJ1-1, with D perhaps matching TRBD1 (5 bases). The V gene lost 4 bases and the J gene lost 1 base, with 11 bases spanning the gap. The CDR3 runs 14 residues. Germline V gene lookup returns CDR1 SGHRS and CDR2 YFSETQ. The CDR3 bases are TGCGCCAGCAGCCCGGGCAGGGAGAACACTGAAGCTTTCTTT. It is translated as CASSPGRENTEAFF.

This chain joins TRBV6-6 and TRBJ2-2; D unresolved. This CDR3 region has 14 residues. In germline, CDR1 is MNHNY, CDR2 SVGAGI (reference sequence). Trimming removed 7 bases from V and 8 bases from J, with 17 bases in between. Written as DNA, the CDR3 is TGTGCCAGCAACTCAGGTGGCACCTCGGGGGAGCTGTTTTTT. Translation gives CASNSGGTSGELFF.

The sample holds a few counts of this clone. In DNA, the CDR3 is TGTGCCAGCAGCTGGACAGGGCGGTGGGAGACCCAGTACTTC. Encoded protein: CASSWTGRWETQYF. The gene calls are TRBV7-3 and TRBJ2-5; 8 nucleotides match TRBD1. The CDR3 loop spans 14 amino acids. The V gene end was trimmed by 4 bases and the J gene end by 5 bases; junction bases not matched to a gene: 6. CDR1 SGHTA and CDR2 FQGTGA come from the germline V gene.

The chain combines TRBV6-5 with TRBJ1-5; 7 bases line up with TRBD1. Losses at the gene ends were 6 bases for V and 1 base for J; bases not matched to a gene: 3. Germline-derived CDR1 and CDR2 are MNHEY and SVGAGI. This CDR3 contains 14 residues. The CDR3: CASRKGASNQPQHF. The CDR3 DNA is TGTGCCAGCAGGAAGGGGGCGAGCAATCAGCCCCAGCATTTT.

As regards this clone: The junction and the germline gene differ at one end; a read error may be behind it. CDR3 in amino acids: CSSSGTGYHYGYTF. The CDR3 DNA reads TGTTCCAGCAGCGGGACAGGGTATCACTATGGCTACACCTTC. This sequence joins TRBV7-9 and TRBJ1-2; the match to TRBD1 covers 9 bases. In germline, CDR1 is SEHNR, CDR2 FQNEAQ (reference sequence). The length of the CDR3 is 14 residues.